Listed here is a single T cell receptor (beta chain). As yet, its antigen is unknown. The record originates from a study of shared clonotypes between healthy human individuals. Study-level findings and limits: Researchers found naive subsets generally carried larger estimated richness than memory subsets.

Sequencing used immunoSEQ multiplex PCR; TCRdb keeps in-frame clones, though not all of them. The sample lists 2,500,000 or so clones, roughly 93% seen once, with approximately 0.35% in the top ten. Each sample came from a Caucasian adult donor living in Nashville, Tennessee. The CD4+ fraction was divided into a CD45RA+ naive subset and a CD45RA-negative memory subset. The clonotype comes from a man between 18 and 35 years old in good health. Some clones in this sample may be carry-over from other donors' samples. The sample consisted of naive CD4+ T cells from PBMCs. The subset: CD45RA+ positively selected.

CDR3 coding DNA: TGTGCCACCCGATTCGGGACACCCACCGGGGAGCTGTTTTTT. It specifies CATRFGTPTGELFF. J is TRBJ2-2 and V is TRBV15; D is perhaps TRBD1 (6 bases). Trimming removed 8 bases from V and 4 bases from J, with 14 bases in between. Germline values: CDR1 LNHNV, CDR2 YYDKDF (reference sequence). This CDR3 region has 14 residues.